Each of the 7 T cell receptor beta chains below was sequenced from the same sample in a study of T cell responses to AZD1222 COVID-19 vaccine. The repertoire was sequenced with immunoSEQ multiplex PCR; TCRdb's copy has only in-frame clones and lacks some. The sample lists 100,000 to 150,000 clones; 90% were seen once. The specimen comprised peripheral blood, sampled on day 0 of AZD1222 vaccination. The receptors were gathered from an adult in good health.

The chain links TRBV11-2 to TRBJ2-7; 11 positions agree with TRBD1. Germline CDR1 reads SGHAT; CDR2 reads FQNNGV. Losses at the gene ends were 1 base for V and 4 bases for J; bases not matched to a gene: 9. This CDR3 has 17 amino acids. CDR3 sequence (DNA): TGTGCCAGCAGCTTAGCAACCGGGACAGGGGGATATTACGAGCAGTACTTC. This gives the protein CASSLATGTGGYYEQYF. The full variable domain, completed using reference TRBV11-2 and TRBJ2-7, is EAGVAQSPRYKIIEKRQSVAFWCNPISGHATLYWYQQILGQGPKLLIQFQNNGVVDDSQLPKDRFSAERLKGVDSTLKIQPAKLEDSAVYLCASSLATGTGGYYEQYFGPGTRLTVT.

J is TRBJ1-1 and V is TRBV25-1; D is unresolved. Germline loops: CDR1 MGHDK, CDR2 SYGVNS. This CDR3 spans 13 amino acids. V lost 6 bases, J lost 3 bases, and 11 bases lay in between. CDR3: CASRGSVDTEAFF. CDR3 nucleotides: TGTGCCAGCAGAGGATCAGTGGACACTGAAGCTTTCTTT.

This chain links TRBV27 with TRBJ2-7; the match to TRBD2 covers 11 bases. The germline V gene has CDR1 MNHEY and CDR2 SMNVEV (reference sequence). The CDR3 loop spans 15 amino acids. The V and J ends lost 5 bases and 3 bases, in that order; junction bases with no gene match: 6. CDR3: CASSLIAGGGYEQYF. Here the CDR3 DNA reads TGTGCCAGCAGTCTCATAGCGGGAGGGGGCTACGAGCAGTACTTC.

The rearrangement links TRBV27 to TRBJ2-7; possibly TRBD2 for D (5 bases). The germline CDR1 and CDR2 sequences are MNHEY and SMNVEV (reference sequence). The CDR3 spans 11 residues. Trimming pared 8 bases from V and 1 base from J, leaving 6 bases between. CDR3 region: CASGLSYEQYF. DNA for the CDR3: TGTGCCAGCGGACTTTCCTACGAGCAGTACTTC.

This sequence joins TRBV18 and TRBJ2-2; 8 bases line up with TRBD2. The CDR3 extends over 16 amino acids. The V and J ends lost 2 bases and 5 bases, in that order; junction bases with no gene match: 7. CDR1 is KGHSH and CDR2 is LQKENI in the germline V gene. CDR3: CASSPGIAGTTGELFF. In nucleotides, the CDR3 is TGTGCCAGCTCACCAGGGATAGCGGGAACTACCGGGGAGCTGTTTTTT.

A few counts support this clone. V is TRBV6-2 or TRBV6-3 and J is TRBJ1-1; the D is unclear. V lost 2 bases to trimming and J lost 1 base, with 5 bases between them. CDR3 length: 13 residues. Looked up from germline, CDR1 is MNHEY and CDR2 is SVGEGT. The CDR3 reads CASSYSQNTEAFF. DNA of the CDR3: TGTGCCAGCAGTTACAGTCAGAACACTGAAGCTTTCTTT.

The chain links TRBV7-3 to TRBJ2-5; TRBD1 matches at 8 bases. Germline assignment: CDR1 SGHTA and CDR2 FQGTGA. After removal of 2 bases from V and 5 bases from J, the junction contained 4 bases not matched to a gene. The CDR3 spans 14 residues. CDR3 loop: CASSLLGQVETQYF. For the CDR3, the DNA is TGTGCCAGCAGCTTATTGGGACAGGTGGAGACCCAGTACTTC.